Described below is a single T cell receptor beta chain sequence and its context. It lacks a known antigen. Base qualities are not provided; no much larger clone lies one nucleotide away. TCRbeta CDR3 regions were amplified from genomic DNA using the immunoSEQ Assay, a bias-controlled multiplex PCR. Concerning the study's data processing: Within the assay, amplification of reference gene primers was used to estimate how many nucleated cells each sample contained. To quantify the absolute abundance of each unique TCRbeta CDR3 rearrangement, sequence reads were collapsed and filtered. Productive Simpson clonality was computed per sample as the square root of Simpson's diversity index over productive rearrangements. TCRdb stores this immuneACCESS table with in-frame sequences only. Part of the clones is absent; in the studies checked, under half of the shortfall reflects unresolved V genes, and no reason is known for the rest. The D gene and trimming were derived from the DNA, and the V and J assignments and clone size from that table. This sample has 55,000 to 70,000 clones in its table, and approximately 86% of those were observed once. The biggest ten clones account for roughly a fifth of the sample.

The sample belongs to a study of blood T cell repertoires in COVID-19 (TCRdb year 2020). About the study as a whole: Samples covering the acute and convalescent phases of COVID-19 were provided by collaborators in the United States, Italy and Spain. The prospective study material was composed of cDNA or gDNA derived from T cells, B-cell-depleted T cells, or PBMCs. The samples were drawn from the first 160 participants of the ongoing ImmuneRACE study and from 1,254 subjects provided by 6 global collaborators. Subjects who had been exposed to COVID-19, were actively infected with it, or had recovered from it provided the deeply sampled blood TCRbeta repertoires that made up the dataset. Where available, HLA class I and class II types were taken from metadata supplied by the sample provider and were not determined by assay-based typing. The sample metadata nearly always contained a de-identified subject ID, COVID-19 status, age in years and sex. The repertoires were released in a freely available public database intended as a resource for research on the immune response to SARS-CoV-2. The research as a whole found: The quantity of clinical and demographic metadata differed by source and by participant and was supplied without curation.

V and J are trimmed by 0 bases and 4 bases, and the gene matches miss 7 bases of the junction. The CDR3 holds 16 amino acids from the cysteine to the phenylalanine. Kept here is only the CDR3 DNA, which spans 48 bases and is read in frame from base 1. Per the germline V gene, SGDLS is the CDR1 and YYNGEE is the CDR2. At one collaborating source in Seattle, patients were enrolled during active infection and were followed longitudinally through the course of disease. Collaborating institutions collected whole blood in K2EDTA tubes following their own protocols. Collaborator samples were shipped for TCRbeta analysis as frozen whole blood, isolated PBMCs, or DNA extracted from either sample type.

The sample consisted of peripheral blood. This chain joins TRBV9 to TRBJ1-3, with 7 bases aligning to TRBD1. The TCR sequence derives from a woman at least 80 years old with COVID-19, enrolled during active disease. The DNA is TGTGCCAGCAGCGTAGTAGGAGGGACAGTCGGAAACACCATATATTTT. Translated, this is CASSVVGGTVGNTIYF.